Listed below are T cell receptor beta chains from one sample, sequenced in a study of early T cells in non-severe SARS-CoV-2 infection. Via MiXCR, TCRdb re-called the 5' RACE reads, giving one row per CDR3 protein. In the table there are tens of thousands of distinct CDR3 sequences, 3.5% to 5% of which are singletons. The sequencing input was whole blood. All receptors come from an adult who was a healthcare worker with PCR-confirmed SARS-CoV-2 infection or an uninfected control (not recorded which). The CDR3 runs from the conserved cysteine through the conserved F or W. Fields, in order: J gene, clone size, V gene, CDR3 protein. Where a row states a size, it is once, few, many or the class of an expanded clone; other rows omit it.

TRBJ2-3 | - | TRBV20-1 | CSAGYLSGRMSDTQYF
TRBJ1-1 | many | TRBV29-1 | CSVRTGGDTEAFF
TRBJ2-7 | many | TRBV7-2 | CASSRFYEQYF
TRBJ1-1 | few | TRBV12-3/TRBV12-4 | CASSLVTGGLTMNTEAFF
TRBJ1-1 | many | TRBV11-2 | CASSLRGLGLFRNTEAFF
TRBJ2-2 | many | TRBV18 | CASSPLQIGETGELFF
TRBJ2-7 | many | TRBV7-9 | CASSSLPGQGKIKPYEQYF
TRBJ2-5 | many | TRBV7-9 | CASSLVGAGETQYF
TRBJ2-2 | many | TRBV20-1 | CSARSLAGGPGGELFF
TRBJ2-1 | many | TRBV28 | CASNDPRDRAVIYGNEQFF
TRBJ1-5 | many | TRBV19 | CASSIAGLGQPQHF
TRBJ2-3 | medium-sized | TRBV7-2 | CASSLEASGSRSTDTQYF
TRBJ1-3 | many | TRBV12-3/TRBV12-4 | CASGHGISGNTIYF
TRBJ2-7 | many | TRBV28 | CASSFSLRLAPLDYEQYF